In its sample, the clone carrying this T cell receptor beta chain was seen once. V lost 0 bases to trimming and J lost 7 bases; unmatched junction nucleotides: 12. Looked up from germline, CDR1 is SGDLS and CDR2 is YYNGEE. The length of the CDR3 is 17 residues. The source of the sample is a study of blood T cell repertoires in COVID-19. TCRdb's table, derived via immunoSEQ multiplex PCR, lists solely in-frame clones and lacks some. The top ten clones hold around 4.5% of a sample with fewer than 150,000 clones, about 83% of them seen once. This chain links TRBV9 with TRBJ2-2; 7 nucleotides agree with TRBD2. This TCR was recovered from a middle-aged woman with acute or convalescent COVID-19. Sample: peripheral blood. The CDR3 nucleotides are TGTGCCAGCAGCGTAGGTGCGGGAGCGCTAAGCGGCGGGGAGCTGTTTTTT. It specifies CASSVGAGALSGGELFF.